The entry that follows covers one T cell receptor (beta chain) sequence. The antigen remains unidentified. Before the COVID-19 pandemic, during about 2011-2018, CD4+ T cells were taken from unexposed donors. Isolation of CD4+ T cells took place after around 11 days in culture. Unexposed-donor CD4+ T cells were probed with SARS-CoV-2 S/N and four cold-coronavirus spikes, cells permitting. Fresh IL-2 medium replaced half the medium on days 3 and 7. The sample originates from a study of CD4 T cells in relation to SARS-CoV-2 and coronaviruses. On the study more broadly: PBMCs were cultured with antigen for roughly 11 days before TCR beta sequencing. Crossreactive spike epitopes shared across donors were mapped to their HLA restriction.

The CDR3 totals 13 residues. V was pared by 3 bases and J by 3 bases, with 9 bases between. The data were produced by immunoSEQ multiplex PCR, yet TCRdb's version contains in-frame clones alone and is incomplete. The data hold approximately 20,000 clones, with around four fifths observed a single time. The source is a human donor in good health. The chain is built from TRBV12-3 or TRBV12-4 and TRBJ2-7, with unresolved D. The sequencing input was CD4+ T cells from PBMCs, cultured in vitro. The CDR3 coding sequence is TGTGCCAGCAGTTTGTCCACCGTCTACGAGCAGTACTTC. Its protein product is CASSLSTVYEQYF.